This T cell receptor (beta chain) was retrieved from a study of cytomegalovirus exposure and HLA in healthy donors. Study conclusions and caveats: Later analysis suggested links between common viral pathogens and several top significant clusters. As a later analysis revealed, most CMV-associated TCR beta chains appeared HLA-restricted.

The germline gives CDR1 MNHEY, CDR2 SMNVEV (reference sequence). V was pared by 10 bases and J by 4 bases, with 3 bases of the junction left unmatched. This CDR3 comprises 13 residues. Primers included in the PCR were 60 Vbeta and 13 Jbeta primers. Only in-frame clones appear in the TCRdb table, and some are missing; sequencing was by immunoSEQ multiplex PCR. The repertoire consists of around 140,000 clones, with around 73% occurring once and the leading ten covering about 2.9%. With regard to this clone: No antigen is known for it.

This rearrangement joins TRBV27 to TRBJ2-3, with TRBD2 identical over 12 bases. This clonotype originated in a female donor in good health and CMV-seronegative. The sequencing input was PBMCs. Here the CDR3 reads CAKRTSGADTQYF. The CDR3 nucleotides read TGTGCCAAGCGGACTAGCGGGGCAGATACGCAGTATTTT.